Following are 25 T cell receptor beta chains from one sample sequenced in a study of type 1 and type 2 diabetes patients. Genomic DNA was the PCR template. Amplification of the beta chain CDR3 used 30 forward and 13 reverse multiplex primers. A single record per CDR3 protein comes from TCRdb applying MiXCR to the multiplex PCR reads. The sample holds 280,000 or so distinct CDR3 sequences, roughly 50% seen once. Sequencing used peripheral blood mononuclear cells (PBMCs). These receptors originate from a young man with type 2 diabetes.

This rearrangement joins TRBV29-1 to TRBJ1-1; D may be TRBD1 (6 bases). V shed 5 bases and J shed 4 bases, with 23 bases lying between them. CDR3 size: 16 residues. Germline V gives CDR1 SQVTM, CDR2 ANQGSEA. The CDR3 DNA reads TGCAGCGTTCGAATGGGGGCAGGGGAAATGAGCACTGAAGCTTTCTTT. Encoded protein: CSVRMGAGEMSTEAFF.

The chain is built from TRBV30 and TRBJ2-1; D gene unclear. The CDR3 has 15 amino acids. Germline values: CDR1 GTSNPN, CDR2 SVGIG (reference sequence). The V end lost 5 bases, the J end lost 5 bases, and 19 bases lay between the germline ends. The chain's CDR3 is CAWSGMTDPHNEQFF. The DNA of the CDR3 is TGTGCCTGGTCTGGGATGACCGACCCCCACAATGAGCAGTTCTTC. Variable domain in full (rest from reference TRBV30 and TRBJ2-1): SQTIHQWPATLVQPVGSPLSLECTVEGTSNPNLYWYRQAAGRGLQLLFYSVGIGQISSEVPQNLSASRPQDRQFILSSKKLLLSDSGFYLCAWSGMTDPHNEQFFGPGTRLTVL.

Of note for this clonotype: A single base separates this from a much larger clone, so it may be a read error. The genes are TRBV15 and TRBJ1-1; D remains ambiguous. Per germline, CDR1 LNHNV and CDR2 YYDKDF (reference sequence). The CDR3 contains 12 residues. The chain's CDR3 is CATSRSPPEVFF. Here the CDR3 DNA reads TGTGCCACCAGCAGATCGCCCCCTGAAGTTTTCTTT.

In its sample, this clonotype was seen a few times. This chain links TRBV9 with TRBJ2-5; 8 bases fit TRBD1. The CDR3 spans 15 residues. After removal of 0 bases from V and 5 bases from J, the junction contained 6 bases not matched to a gene. Germline-derived CDR1 and CDR2 are SGDLS and YYNGEE. The CDR3: CASSVEGQAGETQYF. CDR3 sequence (DNA): TGTGCCAGCAGCGTAGAGGGACAGGCGGGCGAGACCCAGTACTTC.

This CDR3 reads CASSRGTPNSPLHF. CDR3 bases: TGTGCCAGCAGTAGGGGGACGCCGAATTCACCCCTCCACTTT. The rearrangement joins TRBV6-6 to TRBJ1-6; D possibly corresponds to TRBD1 (6 bases). Germline V gives CDR1 MNHNY, CDR2 SVGAGI (reference sequence). V was shortened by 5 bases and J by 7 bases, with 12 bases between the two germline ends. The CDR3 contains 14 residues.

The chain recombines TRBV19 with TRBJ1-4; D gene uncertain. The CDR3 has 12 residues. Germline CDR1 and CDR2: LNHDA and SQIVND (reference sequence). The germline V and J ends were trimmed by 0 bases and 11 bases, with 7 bases remaining between them. The CDR3 nucleotides are TGTGCCAGTAGTATAGATCGGAGGAAACTGTTTTTT. Its translation: CASSIDRRKLFF.

The V gene is TRBV25-1, the J gene TRBJ1-1; D remains ambiguous. Trimming cost V 7 bases and J 0 bases, with 9 bases left between them. CDR3 length: 13 amino acids. In germline, CDR1 is MGHDK, CDR2 SYGVNS. The CDR3 is CASKTNLNTEAFF. As DNA, the CDR3 is TGTGCCAGCAAGACAAATTTGAACACTGAAGCTTTCTTT.

V usage is TRBV25-1 and J usage is TRBJ1-6, with 12 nucleotides matching TRBD1. Germline-derived CDR1 and CDR2 are MGHDK and SYGVNS. J lost 13 bases, V lost 3 bases, and 4 bases had no gene match. This CDR3 spans 14 amino acids. The CDR3, as DNA: TGTGCCAGCAGTGACCGGGACAGGGGGCTCCCCCTCCACTTT. The encoded protein is CASSDRDRGLPLHF. Together with reference TRBV25-1 and TRBJ1-6, the CDR3 gives the full variable domain: EADIYQTPRYLVIGTGKKITLECSQTMGHDKMYWYQQDPGMELHLIHYSYGVNSTEKGDLSSESTVSRIRTEHFPLTLESARPSHTSQYLCASSDRDRGLPLHFGNGTRLTVT.

The chain couples TRBV12-3 or TRBV12-4 to TRBJ1-2, with TRBD1 identical over 8 bases. J lost 4 bases, V lost 10 bases, and 11 bases had no gene match. The CDR3 length is 14 residues. The CDR3 is CAISPDRVGYGYTF. CDR3 DNA sequence: TGTGCCATCAGCCCGGACAGGGTCGGCTATGGCTACACCTTC.

This clonotype has a handful of counts. V is TRBV6-5 and J is TRBJ1-6; D unclear. The CDR3 totals 11 residues. CDR1 MNHEY and CDR2 SVGAGI come from the germline V gene. Trimming stripped 11 bases from V and 7 bases from J, with 9 bases between. In DNA form, the CDR3 reads TGTGCCTGTGGTGCCAATTCACCCCTCCACTTT. Its protein product is CACGANSPLHF.

The V gene is TRBV7-8, the J gene TRBJ1-1; a possible D gene is TRBD1 (5 bases). From germline, CDR1 is SGHVS and CDR2 FQNEAQ. Trimming removed 4 bases from V and 5 bases from J, with 20 bases in between. The CDR3 has 16 residues. This CDR3 reads CASSSLLGEKGTEAFF. The CDR3 bases are TGTGCCAGCAGCTCCCTACTGGGGGAGAAGGGGACTGAAGCTTTCTTT.

V is TRBV30 and J is TRBJ1-1, with unresolved D. Per the germline V gene, CDR1 is GTSNPN and CDR2 is SVGIG (reference sequence). With 1 base removed from V and 1 base from J, the gap between germline ends came to 10 bases. This CDR3 has 14 amino acids. The CDR3 region is CAWSENLGNTEAFF. The CDR3 nucleotides read TGTGCCTGGAGTGAAAACCTGGGGAACACTGAAGCTTTCTTT.

As regards this clonotype: This may be a read error: a much more frequent sequence differs by one nucleotide. The chain couples TRBV7-2 to TRBJ2-5, with D uncertain. Between the trimmed V and J ends, which lost 1 base and 7 bases, there was a span of 13 bases. The CDR3 loop spans 14 amino acids. Germline CDR1 SGHTA, CDR2 FQGNSA. The CDR3 region is CASSLGRLGVTQYF. The CDR3 DNA sequence: TGTGCCAGCAGCTTAGGACGGTTAGGAGTGACCCAGTACTTC.

This chain links TRBV10-2 with TRBJ2-1; D may be TRBD1 (6 bases). Per the germline V gene, CDR1 is WSHSY and CDR2 is SAAADI. The V and J ends lost 7 bases and 4 bases respectively, with 17 bases between them. The CDR3 covers 15 residues. CDR3 region: CASTDRYREYNEQFF. CDR3 in DNA: TGCGCCAGCACCGATAGATACAGGGAATACAATGAGCAGTTCTTC.

The genes are TRBV7-9 and TRBJ1-4; TRBD1 matches at 8 bases. The germline gives CDR1 SEHNR, CDR2 FQNEAQ (reference sequence). The J segment lost 10 bases and the V segment lost 5 bases, leaving 12 bases of the junction unmatched. This CDR3 is 15 amino acids long. The CDR3 sequence is CASSDAGQDFGKLFF. In nucleotides, the CDR3 is TGTGCCAGCAGCGACGCGGGACAGGATTTTGGAAAACTGTTTTTT.

The sample holds a few counts of this clonotype. This CDR3 is CASSESTWEQYF. As DNA, the CDR3 is TGTGCCAGCAGTGAGTCGACGTGGGAGCAGTACTTC. J is TRBJ2-7 and V is TRBV6-5; no reliable D call. This CDR3 is 12 amino acids long. Germline V gene data show CDR1 as MNHEY and CDR2 as SVGAGI. The ends were cut back, 5 bases at V and 7 bases at J, with 12 bases in the middle.

The chain links TRBV20-1 to TRBJ1-1, with D uncertain. Germline lookup yields CDR1 DFQATT and CDR2 SNEGSKA (reference sequence). The CDR3 runs 18 residues. V lost 0 bases and J 3 bases, leaving 23 bases between the germline ends. The CDR3 DNA follows: TGCAGTGCTAGAGATTCAGGAAAGGGAGTTGTTCGGGACACTGAAGCTTTCTTT. Translated: CSARDSGKGVVRDTEAFF.

This clonotype has more than one count but fewer than ten. This chain uses TRBV2 with TRBJ2-3; 15 bases match TRBD2. This CDR3 spans 18 amino acids. The V segment lost 1 base and the J segment 2 bases; nucleotides outside the gene matches: 4. Germline lookup yields CDR1 SNHLY and CDR2 FYNNEI. CDR3 nucleotides: TGTGCCAGCAGTGAAGGCGGACTAGCGGGAGGGGTCACAGATACGCAGTATTTT. This encodes CASSEGGLAGGVTDTQYF.

CDR3 residues: CAISGETYNEQFF. The DNA for the CDR3 is TGTGCCATAAGCGGGGAGACCTACAATGAGCAGTTCTTC. The chain uses TRBV2 and TRBJ2-1; TRBD2 aligns across 7 bases. Germline V gives CDR1 SNHLY, CDR2 FYNNEI. Trimming cost V 10 bases and J 2 bases; bases outside gene matches: 5. This CDR3 is 13 amino acids long. The full variable domain, with the rest looked up from reference TRBV2 and TRBJ2-1, is EPEVTQTPSHQVTQMGQEVILRCVPISNHLYFYWYRQILGQKVEFLVSFYNNEISEKSEIFDDQFSVERPDGSNFTLKIRSTKLEDSAMYFCAISGETYNEQFFGPGTRLTVL.

J is TRBJ2-2 and V is TRBV11-2, with D unresolved. The CDR3 has 16 residues. V lost 1 base, J lost 6 bases, and 15 bases lay in between. The germline gives CDR1 SGHAT, CDR2 FQNNGV. The CDR3 nucleotides read TGTGCCAGCAGCTTAGGGGCCAGAATAGACCCCGGGGAGCTGTTTTTT. Its translation: CASSLGARIDPGELFF. Together with reference TRBV11-2 and TRBJ2-2, the CDR3 gives the full variable domain: EAGVAQSPRYKIIEKRQSVAFWCNPISGHATLYWYQQILGQGPKLLIQFQNNGVVDDSQLPKDRFSAERLKGVDSTLKIQPAKLEDSAVYLCASSLGARIDPGELFFGEGSRLTVL.

The chain combines TRBV2 with TRBJ2-2; a weak D match, TRBD1 (6 bases). This CDR3 contains 14 residues. The germline CDR1 and CDR2 sequences are SNHLY and FYNNEI. Trimming removed 4 bases from V and 2 bases from J, with 8 bases in between. Here the CDR3 reads CASSADSNTGELFF. In DNA form, the CDR3 reads TGTGCCAGCAGTGCGGACAGTAACACCGGGGAGCTGTTTTTT.

This chain connects TRBV24-1 to TRBJ2-3, with D perhaps TRBD2 (5 bases). This CDR3 is built from 13 residues. Germline lookup yields CDR1 KGHDR and CDR2 SFDVKD. V was cut by 6 bases and J by 1 base, with 7 bases left in between. CDR3 region: CATSLGGTDTQYF. The CDR3 DNA reads as TGTGCCACCAGTCTGGGAGGCACAGATACGCAGTATTTT.

The CDR3 DNA follows: TGTGCCAGCAGCCGCGGGCGAGCCTACGAGCAGTACTTC. Its protein product is CASSRGRAYEQYF. The V call is TRBV27, the J call TRBJ2-7, with D maybe TRBD2 (5 bases). V lost 6 bases to trimming and J lost 2 bases, with 11 bases between them. The CDR3 totals 13 residues. CDR1 MNHEY and CDR2 SMNVEV come from the germline V gene (reference sequence).

The V and J genes are TRBV14 and TRBJ2-5; perhaps TRBD2 as D (5 bases). This CDR3 is built from 15 residues. Germline V CDR1 and CDR2: SGHDN, FVKESK. V lost 0 bases and J 7 bases, leaving 15 bases between the germline ends. CDR3 DNA sequence: TGTGCCAGCAGCCAAGATACGGCCCGAGGGTGGACCCAGTACTTC. Encoded protein: CASSQDTARGWTQYF.

V is TRBV12-3 or TRBV12-4 and J is TRBJ1-5; no clear D gene. This CDR3 region has 14 residues. V lost 3 bases and J 5 bases, leaving 11 bases between the germline ends. As DNA, the CDR3 is TGTGCCAGCAGTTTCGTTGGGGTATATCAGCCCCAGCATTTT. Translating gives CASSFVGVYQPQHF.